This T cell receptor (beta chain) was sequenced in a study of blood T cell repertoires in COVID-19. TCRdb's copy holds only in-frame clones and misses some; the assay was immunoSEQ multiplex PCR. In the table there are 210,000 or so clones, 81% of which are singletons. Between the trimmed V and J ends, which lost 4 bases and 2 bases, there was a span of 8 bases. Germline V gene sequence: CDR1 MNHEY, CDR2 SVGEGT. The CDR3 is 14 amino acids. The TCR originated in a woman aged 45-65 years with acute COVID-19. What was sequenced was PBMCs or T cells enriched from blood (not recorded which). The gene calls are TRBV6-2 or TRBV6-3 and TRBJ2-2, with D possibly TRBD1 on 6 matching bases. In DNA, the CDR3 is TGTGCCAGCAGTTTACAGGGAAACACCGGGGAGCTGTTTTTT. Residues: CASSLQGNTGELFF.